The clone carrying this T cell receptor (beta chain) has at least ten counts. V was shortened by 1 base and J by 5 bases, with 8 bases between the two germline ends. This CDR3 spans 13 amino acids. Per germline, CDR1 SGHTA and CDR2 FQGNSA. The data were obtained in a study of regulatory T cells in long-lasting Graves disease. Time point given: newly diagnosed GD, antithyroid drugs for less than 3 months. Preparation of the TCR library used RNA extracted from PBMCs. Construction of TCR beta libraries relied on iRepertoire HTBI primers and on Arm-PCR targeting CDR3 regions. TCRdb itself ran the multiplex PCR reads through MiXCR, one entry per CDR3 protein. The profile covers 450,000 to 700,000 distinct CDR3 sequences, with roughly 12% appearing a single time and roughly 9.7% taken by the ten largest. These data were also filed under a second study, of T cells in Graves' hyperthyroidism and ophthalmopathy.

The TCR originated in a man younger than 45 with Graves disease. The rearrangement links TRBV7-2 to TRBJ2-5, with unresolved D. Source: peripheral blood mononuclear cells (PBMCs), taken at new diagnosis, from a patient treated with antithyroid drugs. In DNA, the CDR3 is TGTGCCAGCAGCTTAGAGAAGTGGGAGACCCAGTACTTC. Encoded protein: CASSLEKWETQYF.